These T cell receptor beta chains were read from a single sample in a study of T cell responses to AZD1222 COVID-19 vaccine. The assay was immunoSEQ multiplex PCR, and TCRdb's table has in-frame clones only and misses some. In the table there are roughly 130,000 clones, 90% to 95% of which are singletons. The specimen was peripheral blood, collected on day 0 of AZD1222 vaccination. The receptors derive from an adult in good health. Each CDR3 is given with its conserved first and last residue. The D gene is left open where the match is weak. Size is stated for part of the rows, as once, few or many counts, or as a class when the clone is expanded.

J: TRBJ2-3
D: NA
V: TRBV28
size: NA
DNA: TGTGCCAGCAGTGTCGGGAGTGAAGATACGCAGTATTTT
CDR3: CASSVGSEDTQYF

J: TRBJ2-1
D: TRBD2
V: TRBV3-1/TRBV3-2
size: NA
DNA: TGTGCCAGCAGCCGGATAACTAGCGGGAGAGTTAATGAGCAGTTCTTC
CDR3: CASSRITSGRVNEQFF

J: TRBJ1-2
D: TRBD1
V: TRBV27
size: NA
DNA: TGTGCCAGCAGTTGGGGACAGGGGGCTCGGGATGGCTACACCTTC
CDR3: CASSWGQGARDGYTF

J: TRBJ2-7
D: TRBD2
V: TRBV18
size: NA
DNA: TGTGCCAGCTCCCTACCACTACTAGCGCCGGCAAAGGAGCAGTACTTC
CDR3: CASSLPLLAPAKEQYF

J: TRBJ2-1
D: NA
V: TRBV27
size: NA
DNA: TGTGCCAGCAGCATACTAGGGGCCGCGGAGCAGTTCTTC
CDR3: CASSILGAAEQFF

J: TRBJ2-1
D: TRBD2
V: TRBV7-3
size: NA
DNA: TGTGCCAGCAGCCCCTGGGGTGGCGGGAGACTCGGTGAGCAGTTCTTC
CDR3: CASSPWGGGRLGEQFF

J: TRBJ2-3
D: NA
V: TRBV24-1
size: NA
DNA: TGTGCCACCAGTGAAAACTCCGATTGGGGAGATACGCAGTATTTT
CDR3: CATSENSDWGDTQYF

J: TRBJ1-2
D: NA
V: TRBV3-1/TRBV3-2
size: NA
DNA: TGTGCCAGCAGCCAAGATACAAGGACAGCTTCTAACCATGGCTACACCTTC
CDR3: CASSQDTRTASNHGYTF

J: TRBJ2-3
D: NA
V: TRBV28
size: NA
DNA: TGTGCCAGCAGTTTGGGGGGCGTCACAGATACGCAGTATTTT
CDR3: CASSLGGVTDTQYF

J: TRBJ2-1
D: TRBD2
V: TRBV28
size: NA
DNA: TGTGCCAGCAGTTTAGGGGCCCTTAGCGGGAGGGTTCACAATGAGCAGTTCTTC
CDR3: CASSLGALSGRVHNEQFF

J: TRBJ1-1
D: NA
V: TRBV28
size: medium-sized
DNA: TGTGCCAGCAGTTGGGGCTCCGGGGCTGAAGCTTTCTTT
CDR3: CASSWGSGAEAFF

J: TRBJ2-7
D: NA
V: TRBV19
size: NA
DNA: TGTGCCAGTAGTGTGACAGGTAGCCACGAGCAGTACTTC
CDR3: CASSVTGSHEQYF

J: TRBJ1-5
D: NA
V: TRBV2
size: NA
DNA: TGTGCCAGCAGTGACGCAGGTTATCAGCCCCAGCATTTT
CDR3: CASSDAGYQPQHF

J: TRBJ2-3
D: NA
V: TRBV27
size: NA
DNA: TGTGCCAGCAGCAACCCCCGCACAGATACGCAGTATTTT
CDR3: CASSNPRTDTQYF

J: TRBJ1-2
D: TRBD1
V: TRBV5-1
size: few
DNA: TGCGCCAGCAGCCAGGGGGTGGGGGCCGAAGGCTACACCTTC
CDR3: CASSQGVGAEGYTF